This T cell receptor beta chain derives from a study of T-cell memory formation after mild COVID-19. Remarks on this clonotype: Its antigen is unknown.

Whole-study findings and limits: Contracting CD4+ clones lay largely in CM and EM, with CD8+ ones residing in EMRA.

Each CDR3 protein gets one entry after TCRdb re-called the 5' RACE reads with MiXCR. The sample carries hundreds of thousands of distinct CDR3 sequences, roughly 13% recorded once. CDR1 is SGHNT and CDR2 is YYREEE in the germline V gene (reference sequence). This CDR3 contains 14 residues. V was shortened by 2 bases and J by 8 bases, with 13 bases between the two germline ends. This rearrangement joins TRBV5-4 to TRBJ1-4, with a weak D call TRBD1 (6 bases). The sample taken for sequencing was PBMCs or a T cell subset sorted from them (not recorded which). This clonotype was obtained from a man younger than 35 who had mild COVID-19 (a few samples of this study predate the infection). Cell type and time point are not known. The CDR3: CASSFWGAGEKLFF. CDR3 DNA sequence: TGTGCCAGCAGCTTCTGGGGGGCTGGGGAAAAACTGTTTTTT.